Here is one T cell receptor beta chain with its context. The target of this receptor is not known. Per-nucleotide qualities are absent, and no much larger clonotype sits a single base away. These data come from a study of T cell changes during pregnancy in multiple sclerosis (dated by TCRdb to between 2018 and 2021). In terms of the full investigation: In women with multiple sclerosis, the researchers looked at how the T cell repertoire shifted as pregnancy progressed.

The library came from the immunoSEQ multiplex PCR assay. TCRdb retrieved this table from immuneACCESS and kept in-frame rearrangements only. Not all clones are present; in checked studies, unresolved V genes account for under half, and no reason is known for the remainder. The sample table records some 34,000 clones; 85% to 95% of these occur just once. The ten largest make up 0.35% to 0.45% of the sample. The CDR3 numbers 13 residues from cysteine through phenylalanine. Only the CDR3 DNA stays, 39 bases, in frame from base 1. V is trimmed back by 10 bases and J by 5 bases, and the junction contains 7 bases that no gene match accounts for. The germline V gene gives CDR1 as ENHRY and CDR2 as SYGVKD.

The chain employs TRBV10-3 and TRBJ2-3, with TRBD2 matching 9 junction bases. Sequencing was performed on CD4+ T cells from peripheral blood mononuclear cells, taken in the third trimester of pregnancy. The clonotype was recovered from a female donor in good health, enrolled as a control in a pregnancy study. The base sequence is TGTGCCACCTATCGCGGGGGGGTAGATACGCAGTATTTT. Translated, this is CATYRGGVDTQYF.